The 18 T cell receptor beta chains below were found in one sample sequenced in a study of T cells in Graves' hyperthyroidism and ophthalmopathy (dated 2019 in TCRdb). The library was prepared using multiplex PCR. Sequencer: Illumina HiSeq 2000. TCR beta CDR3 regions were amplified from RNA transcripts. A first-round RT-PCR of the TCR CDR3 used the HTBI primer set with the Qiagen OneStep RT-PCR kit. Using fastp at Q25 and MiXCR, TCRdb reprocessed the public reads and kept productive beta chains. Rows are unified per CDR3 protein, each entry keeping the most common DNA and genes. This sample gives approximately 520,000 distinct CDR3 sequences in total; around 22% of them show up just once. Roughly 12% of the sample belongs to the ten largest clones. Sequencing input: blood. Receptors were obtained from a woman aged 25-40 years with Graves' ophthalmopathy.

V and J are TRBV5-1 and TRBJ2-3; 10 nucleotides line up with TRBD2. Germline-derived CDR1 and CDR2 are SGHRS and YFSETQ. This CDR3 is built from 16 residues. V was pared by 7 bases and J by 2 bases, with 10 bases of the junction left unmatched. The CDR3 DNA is TGCGCCAGCGGCATCCTAGCGGGGGCCCTCACAGATACGCAGTATTTT. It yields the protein CASGILAGALTDTQYF.

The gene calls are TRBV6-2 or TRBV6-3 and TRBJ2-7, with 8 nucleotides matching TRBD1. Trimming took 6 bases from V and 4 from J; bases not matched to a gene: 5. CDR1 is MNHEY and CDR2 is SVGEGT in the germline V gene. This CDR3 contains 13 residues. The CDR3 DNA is TGTGCCAGCAGAGGACAGGGCGATTACGAGCAGTACTTC. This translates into CASRGQGDYEQYF.

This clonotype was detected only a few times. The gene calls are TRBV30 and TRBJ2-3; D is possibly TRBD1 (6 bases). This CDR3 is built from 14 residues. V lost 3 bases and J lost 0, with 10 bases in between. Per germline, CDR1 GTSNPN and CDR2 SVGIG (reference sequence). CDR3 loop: CAWSHRVSTDTQYF. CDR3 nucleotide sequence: TGTGCCTGGAGCCACAGGGTTAGCACAGATACGCAGTATTTT.

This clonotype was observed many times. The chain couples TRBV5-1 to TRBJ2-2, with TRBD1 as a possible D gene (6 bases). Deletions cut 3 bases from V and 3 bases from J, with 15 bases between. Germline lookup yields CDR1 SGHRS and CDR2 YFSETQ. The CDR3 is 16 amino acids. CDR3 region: CASSSRQASYTGELFF. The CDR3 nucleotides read TGCGCCAGCAGCTCCAGACAGGCCTCGTACACCGGGGAGCTGTTTTTT.

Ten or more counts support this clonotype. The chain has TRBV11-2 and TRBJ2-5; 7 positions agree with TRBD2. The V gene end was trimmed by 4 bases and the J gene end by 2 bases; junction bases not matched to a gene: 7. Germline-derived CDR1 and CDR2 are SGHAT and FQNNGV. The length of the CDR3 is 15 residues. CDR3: CASSSLRGRQETQYF. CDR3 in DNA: TGTGCCAGCAGCTCTTTGCGGGGGAGGCAAGAGACCCAGTACTTC.

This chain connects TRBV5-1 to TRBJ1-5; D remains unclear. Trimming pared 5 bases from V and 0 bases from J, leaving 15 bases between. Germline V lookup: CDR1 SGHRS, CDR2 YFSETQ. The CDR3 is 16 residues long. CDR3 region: CASRSVKGDSNQPQHF. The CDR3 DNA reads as TGCGCCAGCAGGTCGGTGAAAGGAGATAGCAATCAGCCCCAGCATTTT. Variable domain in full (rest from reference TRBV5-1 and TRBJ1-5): KAGVTQTPRYLIKTRGQQVTLSCSPISGHRSVSWYQQTPGQGLQFLFEYFSETQRNKGNFPGRFSGRQFSNSRSEMNVSTLELGDSALYLCASRSVKGDSNQPQHFGDGTRLSIL.

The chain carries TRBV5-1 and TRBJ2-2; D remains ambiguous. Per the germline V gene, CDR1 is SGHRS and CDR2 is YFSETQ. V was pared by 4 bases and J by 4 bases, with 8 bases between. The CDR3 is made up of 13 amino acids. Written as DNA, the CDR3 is TGCGCCAGCAGCCCGTACATCACCGGGGAGCTGTTTTTT. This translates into CASSPYITGELFF.

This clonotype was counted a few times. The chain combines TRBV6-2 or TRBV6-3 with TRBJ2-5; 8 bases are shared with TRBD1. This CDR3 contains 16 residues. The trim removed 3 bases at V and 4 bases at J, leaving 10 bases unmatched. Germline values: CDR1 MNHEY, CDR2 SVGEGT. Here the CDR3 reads CASSYGVTGGIETQYF. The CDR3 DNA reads TGTGCCAGCAGTTATGGGGTCACAGGGGGTATAGAGACCCAGTACTTC.

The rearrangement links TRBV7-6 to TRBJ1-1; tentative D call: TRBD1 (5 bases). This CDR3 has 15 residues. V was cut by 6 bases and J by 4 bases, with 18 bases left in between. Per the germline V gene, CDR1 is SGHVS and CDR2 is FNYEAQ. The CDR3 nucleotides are TGTGCCAGCAGGTCTGGTGTGGGGGGAGGCACTGAAGCTTTCTTT. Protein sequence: CASRSGVGGGTEAFF.

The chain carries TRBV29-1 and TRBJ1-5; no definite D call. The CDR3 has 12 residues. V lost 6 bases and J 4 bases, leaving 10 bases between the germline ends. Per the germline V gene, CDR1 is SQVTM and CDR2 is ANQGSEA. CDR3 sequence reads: CSVQDTNQPQHF. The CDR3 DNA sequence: TGCAGCGTCCAAGACACAAATCAGCCCCAGCATTTT.

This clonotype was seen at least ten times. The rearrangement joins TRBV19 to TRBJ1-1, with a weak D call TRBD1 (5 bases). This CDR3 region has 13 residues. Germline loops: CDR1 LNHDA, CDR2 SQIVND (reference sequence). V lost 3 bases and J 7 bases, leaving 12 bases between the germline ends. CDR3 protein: CASSIRGADEAFF. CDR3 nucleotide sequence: TGTGCCAGTAGTATTCGCGGGGCAGATGAAGCTTTCTTT.

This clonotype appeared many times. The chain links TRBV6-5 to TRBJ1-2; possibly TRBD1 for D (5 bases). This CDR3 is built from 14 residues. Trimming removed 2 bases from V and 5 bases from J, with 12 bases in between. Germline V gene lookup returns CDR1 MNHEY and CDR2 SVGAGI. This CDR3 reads CASSYEGAQYGYTF. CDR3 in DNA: TGTGCCAGCAGTTACGAAGGGGCTCAATATGGCTACACCTTC.

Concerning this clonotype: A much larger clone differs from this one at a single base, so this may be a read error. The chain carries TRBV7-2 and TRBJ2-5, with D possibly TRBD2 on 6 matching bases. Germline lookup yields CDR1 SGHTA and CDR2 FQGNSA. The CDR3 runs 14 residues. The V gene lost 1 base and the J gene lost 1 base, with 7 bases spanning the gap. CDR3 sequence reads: CASSLVAAQETQYF. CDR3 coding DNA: TGTGCCAGCAGCTTAGTAGCGGCCCAAGAGACCCAGTACTTC.

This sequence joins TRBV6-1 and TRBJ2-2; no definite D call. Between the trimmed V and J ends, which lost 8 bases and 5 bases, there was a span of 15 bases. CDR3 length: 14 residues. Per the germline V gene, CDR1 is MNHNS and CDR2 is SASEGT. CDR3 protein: CASSWISMTGELFF. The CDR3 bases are TGTGCCAGCTCTTGGATCAGCATGACCGGGGAGCTGTTTTTT.

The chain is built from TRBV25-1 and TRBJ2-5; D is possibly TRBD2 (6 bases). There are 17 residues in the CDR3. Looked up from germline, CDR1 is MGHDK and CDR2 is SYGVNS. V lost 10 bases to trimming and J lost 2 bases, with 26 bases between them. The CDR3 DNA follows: TGTGCCACCTCCGGCCTCGGGGCGGGGTCACGACAAGAGACCCAGTACTTC. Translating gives CATSGLGAGSRQETQYF. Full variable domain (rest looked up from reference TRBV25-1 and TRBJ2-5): EADIYQTPRYLVIGTGKKITLECSQTMGHDKMYWYQQDPGMELHLIHYSYGVNSTEKGDLSSESTVSRIRTEHFPLTLESARPSHTSQYLCATSGLGAGSRQETQYFGPGTRLLVL.

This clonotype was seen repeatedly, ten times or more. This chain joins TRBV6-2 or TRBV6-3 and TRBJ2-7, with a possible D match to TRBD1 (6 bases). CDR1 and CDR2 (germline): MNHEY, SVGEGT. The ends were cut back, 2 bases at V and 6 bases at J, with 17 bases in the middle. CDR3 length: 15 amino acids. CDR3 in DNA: TGTGCCAGCAGTTACCGGGCAGGGGATCGGGGCGAGCAGTACTTC. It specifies CASSYRAGDRGEQYF.

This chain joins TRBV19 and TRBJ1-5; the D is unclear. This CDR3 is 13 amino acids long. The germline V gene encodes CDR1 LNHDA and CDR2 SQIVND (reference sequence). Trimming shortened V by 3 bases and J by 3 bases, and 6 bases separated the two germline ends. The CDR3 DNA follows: TGTGCCAGTAGTATCGCCCCCAATCAGCCCCAGCATTTT. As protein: CASSIAPNQPQHF.

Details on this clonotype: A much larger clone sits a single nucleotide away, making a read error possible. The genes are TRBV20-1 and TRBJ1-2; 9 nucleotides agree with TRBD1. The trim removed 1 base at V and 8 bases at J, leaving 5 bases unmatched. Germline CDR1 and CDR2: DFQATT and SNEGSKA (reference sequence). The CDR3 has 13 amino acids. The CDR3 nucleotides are TGCAGTGCTAGAGTAGGACAGGGGCAGGGCTACACCTTC. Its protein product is CSARVGQGQGYTF.